These 11 T cell receptor beta chains originate from one sample sequenced in a study of blood T cell repertoires in COVID-19. Some clones are missing from TCRdb's copy, which holds only in-frame ones; the method was immunoSEQ multiplex PCR. The sample lists over 85,000 clones; approximately 85% were seen once. Material for sequencing was peripheral blood. These receptors were obtained from an older woman with acute or convalescent COVID-19.

The chain carries TRBV2 and TRBJ2-1; D call uncertain. The CDR3 extends over 14 amino acids. V was pared by 2 bases and J by 0 bases, with 5 bases between. Germline CDR1 is SNHLY and CDR2 is FYNNEI. The CDR3 DNA reads TGTGCCAGCAGTGAATTGCGCTCCTACAATGAGCAGTTCTTC. This codes for CASSELRSYNEQFF.

The chain is built from TRBV30 and TRBJ1-1; D is ambiguous. V was trimmed by 2 bases and J by 1 base, leaving 11 bases between them. This CDR3 has 14 residues. Germline values: CDR1 GTSNPN, CDR2 SVGIG (reference sequence). CDR3 nucleotides: TGTGCCTGGAGTAGGCAGCGGTGGAACACTGAAGCTTTCTTT. Protein sequence: CAWSRQRWNTEAFF.

The genes are TRBV6-2 or TRBV6-3 and TRBJ2-5; D remains unclear. Germline V lookup: CDR1 MNHEY, CDR2 SVGEGT. This CDR3 comprises 13 residues. V lost 2 bases, J lost 4 bases, and 8 bases lay in between. In DNA, the CDR3 is TGTGCCAGCAGTTACGGTCTACCAGAGACCCAGTACTTC. Its protein is CASSYGLPETQYF.

This clone occurred once. This chain joins TRBV4-3 and TRBJ2-1; TRBD1 matches 8 bases. CDR1 is LGHNA, CDR2 YSLEER, per germline. This CDR3 has 17 residues. V dropped 0 bases and J dropped 9; count of bases not matched to a gene: 13. CDR3 sequence: CASSQDRAGGLLGEQFF. CDR3 sequence (DNA): TGCGCCAGCAGCCAAGATCGGGCAGGGGGCCTCTTAGGTGAGCAGTTCTTC.

The chain recombines TRBV4-1 with TRBJ1-1; D gene ambiguous. Trimming shortened V by 0 bases and J by 5 bases, and 13 bases separated the two germline ends. Germline CDR1 reads MGHRA; CDR2 reads YSYEKL. The CDR3 sequence is 15 residues long. CDR3 nucleotides: TGCGCCAGCAGCCAAGAAGCCACGATTCTTACTGAAGCTTTCTTT. It yields the protein CASSQEATILTEAFF.

This chain uses TRBV13 with TRBJ1-2; 7 positions agree with TRBD1. Germline CDR1 is PRHDT and CDR2 is FYEKMQ (reference sequence). CDR3 length equals 16 residues. The junction had 12 bases not matched to a gene; V was cut back by 6 bases and J by 2 bases. The CDR3: CASRNNLGTVNYGYTF. CDR3 DNA: TGTGCCAGCAGAAACAACCTTGGGACAGTGAACTATGGCTACACCTTC.

This chain joins TRBV3-1 (or the pseudogene TRBV3-2) and TRBJ1-1, with D possibly matching TRBD1 (5 bases). Trimming took off 1 base at V and 3 bases at J, with 21 bases between the two ends. CDR3 length: 18 amino acids. Germline CDR1 is LGHDT and CDR2 is YNNKEL (reference sequence). DNA for the CDR3: TGTGCCAGCAGCCAAGGGTACTCCAGGTCAGGAGGGGACACTGAAGCTTTCTTT. The encoded protein is CASSQGYSRSGGDTEAFF.

The V call is TRBV6-2 or TRBV6-3, the J call TRBJ2-2; TRBD1 aligns across 7 bases. After removal of 4 bases from V and 5 bases from J, the junction contained 7 bases not matched to a gene. Looked up from germline, CDR1 is MNHEY and CDR2 is SVGEGT. This CDR3 has 15 amino acids. The CDR3 is CASSFPGQVTGELFF. CDR3 coding DNA: TGTGCCAGCAGTTTTCCTGGACAGGTGACCGGGGAGCTGTTTTTT.

J is TRBJ1-6 and V is TRBV19; maybe TRBD1 (5 bases). V lost 6 bases to trimming and J lost 9 bases, with 9 bases between them. Germline lookup yields CDR1 LNHDA and CDR2 SQIVND (reference sequence). The CDR3 spans 12 residues. The CDR3: CASRQGGSPLHF. Written as DNA, the CDR3 is TGTGCCAGTAGGCAGGGAGGTTCACCCCTCCACTTT.

This chain joins TRBV6-5 and TRBJ1-1, with no clear D. This CDR3 comprises 14 residues. Germline-derived CDR1 and CDR2 are MNHEY and SVGAGI. V was clipped by 6 bases and J by 1 base, with 12 bases between them. For the CDR3, the DNA is TGTGCCAGCAGCCCCCCCGGAGGGAACACTGAAGCTTTCTTT. It yields the protein CASSPPGGNTEAFF.

The rearrangement uses TRBV20-1 and TRBJ2-7; TRBD2 matches 9 bases. With 3 bases clipped from V and 4 bases from J, the junction kept 7 bases outside the gene matches. This CDR3 comprises 14 residues. Per the germline V gene, CDR1 is DFQATT and CDR2 is SNEGSKA (reference sequence). For the CDR3, the DNA is TGCAGTGCTAGTTGGGCGGGGGGGATATACGAGCAGTACTTC. Translated: CSASWAGGIYEQYF.